Described below is a single T cell receptor (beta chain) sequence and its context. In the authors' workflow: Estimation of nucleated cell counts was performed using reference gene primer amplification. Here immunoSEQ multiplex PCR was the method, and the copy in TCRdb shows in-frame clones only, minus some. V, J and clone size are those of that table, while D and trimming were read from the DNA. The sample yields about 160,000 clones, approximately 77% seen once. This record comes from a study of blood T cell repertoires in COVID-19. Study-level information: COVID-19 samples from acute and convalescent phases originated in the United States, Italy and Spain. Sample material is recorded as cDNA or gDNA derived from T cells, B-cell-depleted T cells, or PBMCs.

This TCR derives from a woman older than 75 with active or convalescent COVID-19. The material sequenced was peripheral blood.

CDR3 nucleotide sequence: TGTGCCAGCAGCGTAGCCTTGATGGGACAGGGGGAGGACGAGCAGTACTTC. It yields the protein CASSVALMGQGEDEQYF. This rearrangement joins TRBV9 to TRBJ2-7, with 11 positions matching TRBD1. The CDR3 spans 17 residues. The germline V gene encodes CDR1 SGDLS and CDR2 YYNGEE. V was pared by 0 bases and J by 5 bases, with 10 bases of the junction left unmatched.